This record covers a single T cell receptor beta chain. The antigen is unknown. The CDR3 consists of 17 residues. CDR1 LNHDA and CDR2 SQIVND come from the germline V gene (reference sequence). V gave up 9 bases and J gave up 0 bases; unmatched junction bases: 11. The data were obtained in a study of cytomegalovirus exposure and HLA in healthy donors. Study-level results: According to reports, the classifier identified cytomegalovirus status with high specificity and sensitivity. Excluded were some V segments that proved indistinguishable, including TRBV6-2 and TRBV6-3.

Use of 60 Vbeta and 13 Jbeta primers characterized the PCR. Libraries were prepared by immunoSEQ multiplex PCR; TCRdb keeps only in-frame clonotypes and omits some of them. The table lists 63,000 or so clones, 73% of them singletons, with 5.4% in the top ten. The rearrangement joins TRBV19 to TRBJ1-5; TRBD1 aligns across 10 bases. What was sequenced was PBMCs. This sequence originates from a man aged 50-59 years in good health and CMV-seronegative. This CDR3 is CARRTRDRGYSNQPQHF. CDR3 sequence (DNA): TGTGCCAGGAGAACCCGGGACAGGGGCTATAGCAATCAGCCCCAGCATTTT.